This T cell receptor beta chain comes out of a study of blood T cell repertoires in COVID-19. Background on the study: The cDNA or gDNA used as material had been derived from T cells, B-cell-depleted T cells, or PBMCs.

In the original processing: Estimation of nucleated cell counts was performed using reference gene primer amplification. TCRdb keeps only in-frame clones here, not all; method: immunoSEQ multiplex PCR. The V and J calls and clone size were taken over from that table, and D and trimming were inferred from the DNA. The sample contains 120,000 to 150,000 clones, more than 70% of which appear only once. V gave up 1 base and J gave up 3 bases, with 10 bases separating them. CDR3 length equals 14 residues. Germline V CDR1 and CDR2: SEHNR, FQNEAQ (reference sequence). This receptor was taken from a man aged 45-60 years with active or convalescent COVID-19. V usage is TRBV7-9 and J usage is TRBJ2-7; D is undetermined. The sequencing input was peripheral blood. CDR3 bases: TGTGCCAGCAGCTTAGGTGGCGGAAACTACGAGCAGTACTTC. Its protein is CASSLGGGNYEQYF. Supplemented by reference TRBV7-9 and TRBJ2-7, the full variable domain reads DTGVSQNPRHKITKRGQNVTFRCDPISEHNRLYWYRQTLGQGPEFLTYFQNEAQLEKSRLLSDRFSAERPKGSFSTLEIQRTEQGDSAMYLCASSLGGGNYEQYFGPGTRLTVT.